This T cell receptor (beta chain) originates from a study of T cell responses to AZD1222 COVID-19 vaccine (dated by TCRdb to the early 2020s). Notes on the research overall: AZD1222 recipients with second doses at about 4 weeks or about 12 weeks were pooled, because spike-specific TCR depth and breadth did not differ between schedules. Enrollment into the trials was organized by age into subgroups of 18-55, 56-69 and 70-plus years, and those subgroups contained about 150, 27 and 61 TCR-sequenced participants, respectively. A total of just over 230 trial participants underwent TCR sequencing, of whom 200 to 220 had received two doses of AZD1222 and roughly 26 had received two doses of the MenACWY control vaccine. Results and caveats for the whole study, not just this receptor: Conclusions about previously exposed vaccinees are limited because only six or seven AZD1222 recipients were SARS-CoV-2 seropositive at baseline. The vaccine-associated CD4 TCRs covered the entire spike protein, and the dominant responses fell in regions 160-218 and 743-854. Nearly half of unique spike-specific TCRs reportedly recognized epitopes outside regions mutated in the B.1.351 and B.1.1.7 variants. The 56-69-year group was small, and its depth increase did not reach significance, likely because of low power. Because no day 14 peak-response samples were available, repertoires were characterized only after the peak T cell response. Most participants were white British and females outnumbered males, and the authors suggested that clonal diversity may have been underestimated. After two AZD1222 doses, spike-specific TCR breadth and depth were significantly higher than at day 0 and than in MenACWY recipients.

The time point label corresponds to: baseline before first vaccination. Vaccinee samples came from UK trials COV001 and COV002, including a single-blind randomized controlled phase 2/3 trial of AZD1222 (ChAdOx1 nCoV-19) in healthy adults. Trial participant PBMC samples were collected at day 0 and day 28 after the second dose for TCRbeta chain sequencing. The CDR3 regions of human TCRbeta chains were analyzed by immunosequencing. Processing in the source paper ran as follows. TCRs in the repertoires were matched against a reference library of SARS-CoV-2-specific TCRs that had been generated with the MIRA antigen-specificity platform. Breadth was defined as the fraction of unique TCRs that were SARS-CoV-2-associated. Depth was defined as the fraction of total T cells that were SARS-CoV-2-associated. Using the MIRA data, each spike-specific TCR was mapped to the spike region that the TCR reacts to and placed in a CD4 or CD8 class. Log10-transformed breadth and depth values were compared by one-way ANOVA with Sidak's multiple comparisons tests. Sourced from immuneACCESS, this table was stored by TCRdb with only in-frame sequences that have V and J called. A share of the clones is absent; for the studies checked, an unresolved V gene accounts for under half, and the remainder has no known explanation. The DNA was the basis for D and trimming; V, J and clone size are from that table. Here the sample has 100,000 to 150,000 clones; roughly nine tenths occur a single time. The ten largest clones add up to 1.4% to 1.5% of the sample.

Inclusive of the bounding cysteine and phenylalanine, the CDR3 is 14 residues long. CDR3 DNA is the only sequence kept; it has 42 bases, read in frame from the first base. V ends up 9 bases short and J 1 base short, with an unmatched junction base count of 7. In the germline V gene (reference sequence), CDR1 corresponds to PRHDT and CDR2 to FYEKMQ. About this clone: The target of this receptor is not known. No base quality information exists; no much larger clone differs at one position.

This receptor was identified in an adult in good health. The chain is made from TRBV13 and TRBJ2-5; 8 central bases correspond to TRBD2. Source: peripheral blood, taken on day 0 of AZD1222 vaccination. The sequenced DNA: TGTGCCAGTAGTCGGGGGGGCGGCCAAGAGACCCAGTACTTC. Its protein product is CASSRGGGQETQYF.